The 20 T cell receptor beta chains below all came from one sample that was sequenced in a study of shared clonotypes between healthy human individuals. Libraries were prepared by immunoSEQ multiplex PCR; TCRdb keeps only in-frame clonotypes and omits some of them. The top ten hold about 2% of the sample, which has around 700,000 clones, roughly 70% seen once. Sequenced material: memory CD4+ T cells sorted from blood. The sample's subset: CD45RA-negative fraction. These receptors were obtained from a woman aged 25 to 45 in good health.

The chain couples TRBV5-4 to TRBJ2-1, with TRBD2 identical over 14 bases. Germline V gene data show CDR1 as SGHNT and CDR2 as YYREEE (reference sequence). Trimming at V came to 2 bases and at J to 3 bases, leaving 4 bases not matched to a gene. The CDR3 has 17 amino acids. The CDR3 sequence: CASSFGTSGSLYNEQFF. CDR3 coding DNA: TGTGCCAGCAGCTTCGGGACTAGCGGGAGCCTCTACAATGAGCAGTTCTTC.

With regard to this clone: Other DNA sequences of this sample code for an identical CDR3. This chain connects TRBV18 to TRBJ2-3, with D uncertain. The germline V gene has CDR1 KGHSH and CDR2 LQKENI. V lost 0 bases to trimming and J lost 2 bases, with 6 bases between them. This CDR3 region has 14 residues. CDR3 sequence: CASSPPSHTDTQYF. The CDR3 nucleotides are TGTGCCAGCTCACCACCGTCCCACACAGATACGCAGTATTTT. Together with reference TRBV18 and TRBJ2-3, the CDR3 gives the full variable domain: NAGVMQNPRHLVRRRGQEARLRCSPMKGHSHVYWYRQLPEEGLKFMVYLQKENIIDESGMPKERFSAEFPKEGPSILRIQQVVRGDSAAYFCASSPPSHTDTQYFGPGTRLTVL.

The V and J genes are TRBV2 and TRBJ2-1, with a weak D call TRBD2 (6 bases). CDR1 and CDR2 from the germline V gene are SNHLY and FYNNEI. The germline V and J ends were trimmed by 8 bases and 6 bases, with 8 bases remaining between them. The CDR3 runs to 11 residues. The CDR3 here is CASQGGNEQFF. The CDR3 bases are TGTGCCAGCCAGGGAGGCAATGAGCAGTTCTTC. Complete variable domain (other parts from reference TRBV2 and TRBJ2-1): EPEVTQTPSHQVTQMGQEVILRCVPISNHLYFYWYRQILGQKVEFLVSFYNNEISEKSEIFDDQFSVERPDGSNFTLKIRSTKLEDSAMYFCASQGGNEQFFGPGTRLTVL.

This rearrangement joins TRBV6-4 to TRBJ1-1; unclear D gene. Trimming took 0 bases from V and 5 from J, leaving 13 bases between them. The CDR3 runs to 15 residues. In germline, CDR1 is MRHNA, CDR2 SNTAGT. Written as DNA, the CDR3 is TGTGCCAGCAGTGACTCGACGGGAGGGAGGACTGAAGCTTTCTTT. It translates to CASSDSTGGRTEAFF.

This rearrangement joins TRBV19 to TRBJ2-1, with 8 bases fitting TRBD2. The trim removed 5 bases at V and 0 bases at J, leaving 6 bases unmatched. The CDR3 loop spans 16 amino acids. The germline CDR1 and CDR2 sequences are LNHDA and SQIVND (reference sequence). For the CDR3, the DNA is TGTGCCAGTAGTTCTAGCGGGCAGAGCTCCTACAATGAGCAGTTCTTC. Protein product: CASSSSGQSSYNEQFF.

To note about this clone: As the CDR3 is not closed by the conserved phenylalanine or tryptophan, this likely results from a read error. No DNA is shown, since the ends of the CDR3 on it are uncertain; the CDR3 is the one TCRdb lists. V and J are TRBV20-1 and TRBJ2-3; TRBD1, as called in the table, went unchecked against the DNA. Germline V gene lookup returns CDR1 DFQATT and CDR2 SNEGSKA (reference sequence). The CDR3 region is 11 residues in length, termini included. CDR3 in amino acids: CSATRGTAFRL.

The chain uses TRBV4-1 and TRBJ1-1; no definite D call. V lost 6 bases to trimming and J lost 0 bases, with 8 bases between them. The length of the CDR3 is 13 residues. In germline, CDR1 is MGHRA, CDR2 YSYEKL. CDR3 loop: CASSKLLNTEAFF. The CDR3 coding sequence is TGCGCCAGCAGTAAACTGCTGAACACTGAAGCTTTCTTT.

This chain links TRBV7-2 with TRBJ2-1; D not certain. The V and J ends lost 3 bases and 10 bases respectively, with 16 bases between them. The CDR3 runs 14 residues. Germline V gives CDR1 SGHTA, CDR2 FQGNSA. The CDR3 DNA reads TGTGCCAGCAGCTTCGATAGGGCCTCCAAAGAGCAGTTCTTC. Its translation: CASSFDRASKEQFF.

This chain links TRBV30 with TRBJ2-2, with a tentative D call TRBD1 (6 bases). Germline values: CDR1 GTSNPN, CDR2 SVGIG (reference sequence). Trimming shortened V by 5 bases and J by 6 bases, and 16 bases separated the two germline ends. This CDR3 region has 14 residues. The CDR3, as DNA: TGTGCCTGGCGCAAACAGGGATTGGCCGGGGAGCTGTTTTTT. It is translated as CAWRKQGLAGELFF.

The chain couples TRBV11-2 to TRBJ2-3; no clear D gene. The CDR3 covers 13 residues. Between the trimmed V and J ends, which lost 5 bases and 1 base, there was a span of 7 bases. The V gene's germline CDR1 is SGHAT and CDR2 FQNNGV. CDR3 DNA: TGTGCCAGCAGCAACCCCGGCACAGATACGCAGTATTTT. Its translation is CASSNPGTDTQYF.

This clone was counted a few times. The chain has TRBV27 and TRBJ2-1; perhaps TRBD1 as D (6 bases). The V end lost 4 bases, the J end lost 0 bases, and 16 bases lay between the germline ends. Germline V lookup: CDR1 MNHEY, CDR2 SMNVEV (reference sequence). The CDR3 contains 17 residues. The CDR3: CASSSQGGGDSYNEQFF. DNA for the CDR3: TGTGCCAGCAGTTCCCAGGGTGGGGGCGACTCCTACAATGAGCAGTTCTTC.

A note on this clone: A much larger clone sits a single nucleotide away, making a read error possible. The same CDR3 also results from other DNA sequences found in this sample. For the CDR3, the DNA is TGTGCCAGCAGCTTGGGACTAGCGGGAGTGAGCAATGAGCAGTTCTTC. Its protein product is CASSLGLAGVSNEQFF. This chain joins TRBV5-6 and TRBJ2-1; 12 bases agree with TRBD2. This CDR3 contains 16 residues. The ends lost 0 bases at V and 6 bases at J; junction bases unmatched: 4. Germline V lookup: CDR1 SGHDT, CDR2 YYEEEE.

The V and J genes are TRBV5-8 and TRBJ1-5, with a possible D match to TRBD1 (5 bases). This CDR3 contains 15 residues. Germline V gives CDR1 SGHTS, CDR2 YDEGEE. The V end lost 3 bases, the J end lost 0 bases, and 10 bases lay between the germline ends. The DNA of the CDR3 is TGTGCCAGCAGCTGGGGGGAAATTAGCAATCAGCCCCAGCATTTT. Its protein is CASSWGEISNQPQHF.

The chain uses TRBV6-5 and TRBJ2-7; the D gene is possibly TRBD1 (5 bases). V lost 0 bases and J lost 2, with 14 bases in between. The CDR3 is made up of 16 amino acids. Germline CDR1 MNHEY, CDR2 SVGAGI. CDR3 amino acids: CASSYSGQHHTYEQYF. The DNA of the CDR3 is TGTGCCAGCAGTTACTCGGGGCAGCACCATACCTACGAGCAGTACTTC.

Many counts were recorded for this clone. The genes are TRBV7-9 and TRBJ2-7; 7 nucleotides agree with TRBD2. The germline CDR1 and CDR2 sequences are SEHNR and FQNEAQ (reference sequence). CDR3 length: 13 amino acids. V lost 3 bases to trimming and J lost 3 bases; unmatched junction nucleotides: 2. The CDR3 spells CASSFGGFYEQYF. For the CDR3, the DNA is TGTGCCAGCAGCTTCGGGGGGTTCTACGAGCAGTACTTC. The full variable domain, with the rest looked up from reference TRBV7-9 and TRBJ2-7, is DTGVSQNPRHKITKRGQNVTFRCDPISEHNRLYWYRQTLGQGPEFLTYFQNEAQLEKSRLLSDRFSAERPKGSFSTLEIQRTEQGDSAMYLCASSFGGFYEQYFGPGTRLTVT.

The chain uses TRBV27 and TRBJ2-1; D is perhaps TRBD1 or TRBD2 (6 bases each). This CDR3 region has 16 residues. V was trimmed by 5 bases and J by 7 bases, leaving 21 bases between them. Germline lookup yields CDR1 MNHEY and CDR2 SMNVEV (reference sequence). In DNA, the CDR3 is TGTGCCAGCAGTCCCTCGAGGGGGGAGCGGTATAATGAGCAGTTCTTC. This translates into CASSPSRGERYNEQFF.

The chain is built from TRBV5-1 and TRBJ2-1, with a possible D match to TRBD2 (5 bases). The CDR3 totals 15 residues. The V and J ends lost 0 bases and 8 bases respectively, with 15 bases between them. Looked up from germline, CDR1 is SGHRS and CDR2 is YFSETQ. The DNA for the CDR3 is TGCGCCAGCAGCTTGGTGGGAGTTTCACTTGATGAGCAGTTCTTC. Its translation: CASSLVGVSLDEQFF.

This clone came up a few times. CDR3 region: CAITSMVAREQYF. In DNA, the CDR3 is TGTGCCATCACCTCGATGGTTGCCAGGGAGCAGTACTTC. V usage is TRBV10-3 and J usage is TRBJ2-7; no reliable D call. CDR1 is ENHRY and CDR2 is SYGVKD in the germline V gene. The CDR3 covers 13 residues. Trimming took off 7 bases at V and 7 bases at J, with 17 bases between the two ends.

In its sample, this clone was seen once. The chain couples TRBV19 to TRBJ2-7, with 10 bases that match TRBD2. This CDR3 contains 16 residues. Losses at the gene ends were 5 bases for V and 4 bases for J; bases not matched to a gene: 11. CDR1 and CDR2 (germline): LNHDA, SQIVND (reference sequence). CDR3 nucleotides: TGTGCCAGTAGTGATGAACCGGGACTAGCGTCTTACGAGCAGTACTTC. It translates to CASSDEPGLASYEQYF. Using reference TRBV19 and TRBJ2-7 for the parts outside the CDR3, the full variable domain is DGGITQSPKYLFRKEGQNVTLSCEQNLNHDAMYWYRQDPGQGLRLIYYSQIVNDFQKGDIAEGYSVSREKKESFPLTVTSAQKNPTAFYLCASSDEPGLASYEQYFGPGTRLTVT.

This sequence joins TRBV27 and TRBJ1-5; D uncertain. The V end was cut by 2 bases, the J end by 11 bases, with 22 bases between. The germline V gene encodes CDR1 MNHEY and CDR2 SMNVEV (reference sequence). The CDR3 covers 16 residues. Here the CDR3 reads CASSLATATSLRAQHF. The CDR3 DNA reads TGTGCCAGCAGTTTAGCGACGGCCACATCCCTTCGGGCCCAGCATTTT.